The present T cell receptor (beta chain) was sequenced within a study of OX40 agonist ivuxolimab in advanced cancers. Study-level information: Ivuxolimab is an agonistic anti-OX40 (CD134) antibody, and patients were treated with it. Three individuals attained partial responses, comprising one hepatocellular carcinoma case and two cutaneous melanoma cases. Roughly two fifths of patients had received prior checkpoint inhibitor therapy.

Autoimmune disease history or systemic immunosuppression excluded patients. Trimming pared 7 bases from V and 6 bases from J, leaving 11 bases between. The CDR3 contains 12 residues. The germline V gene encodes CDR1 SGHAT and CDR2 FQNNGV. Clones were read by immunoSEQ multiplex PCR, and TCRdb kept only the in-frame ones, dropping some. The sample carries 60,000 or so clones, more than 70% recorded once. The starting material was CD4+ or CD8+ T cells sorted from blood, obtained in a trial of the OX40 agonist ivuxolimab. The clonotype comes from an adult with an advanced solid tumor such as melanoma, head and neck, liver or kidney cancer. The chain links TRBV11-2 to TRBJ2-3; D gene uncertain. CDR3 in amino acids: CASTPLGDTQYF. Here the CDR3 DNA reads TGTGCCAGCACCCCCCTCGGGGATACGCAGTATTTT.